This TCR beta chain was sequenced for a study of CD8+ T cells in alopecia areata (dated by TCRdb to 2016 to 2019). For context, the study as a whole: The treated patients took part in an open-label pilot trial in which moderate-to-severe alopecia areata was treated with oral tofacitinib at 5 to 10 mg twice daily. Tofacitinib was given for 6 to 18 months, followed by 6 months of follow-up off drug to assess delayed response and recurrence. For the treated patients, the SALT score, which quantifies what percentage of scalp surface area is affected, served as the measure of disease severity. The study used high-throughput TCRbeta sequencing to examine T cell clonal expansion in alopecia areata, in both the C3H/HeJ mouse model and human patients. On the human side, TCRbeta sequencing was run on scalp tissue and on sorted CD4+ and CD8+ peripheral blood T cells from healthy controls and from alopecia areata patients with either patchy or totalis/universalis disease. Biopsies were taken from tofacitinib-treated patients at baseline and at 4 and 24 weeks of treatment, and a later scalp biopsy was taken in several of the tofacitinib-treated patients. Scalp clonality was compared across normal scalp (n=4), patchy alopecia areata scalp (n=8), and alopecia totalis/universalis scalp (n=8). RNA came from the PAXgene miRNA kit for fixed scalp, the miRNeasy kit for PBMCs, and the RNeasy kit for mouse skin. TCRbeta CDR3 regions were amplified by immunoSEQ multiplex PCR with 35 Vbeta forward and 13 Jbeta reverse primers.

Receptor libraries were prepared by the immunoSEQ multiplex PCR assay. To provide template for TCR sequencing, every sample had RNA extracted and reverse transcribed into cDNA. SuperScript III was used for first-strand cDNA synthesis, primed with a 2:1 mix of oligo-dT and random hexamers. A synthetic immune receptor repertoire was used to gauge amplification bias, and whatever bias remained was removed computationally. As for the original processing: Raw reads were preprocessed to remove errors, and CDR3 was defined according to IMGT conventions as the region from the conserved cysteine to phenylalanine. Clonality was computed as 1 minus the Shannon entropy, with the entropy normalized by log2 of the number of productive unique TCRs. Scalp TCRbeta sequences were cross-referenced with sorted blood CD4 and CD8 repertoires so that the CD4 or CD8 identity of scalp clones could be inferred. Imported from immuneACCESS, the table was reduced by TCRdb to in-frame sequences with V and J called. These copies leave out some clones; in studies compared against another copy, an unresolved V gene accounts for under half, and the cause of the remainder is not known. From that table come the V and J calls and clone size; the DNA was used to work out D and trimming. Counted in this sample were 250,000 to 350,000 clones; roughly 63% of them appeared once. Of the sample, about 0.9% falls within the top ten clones.

Broad study findings and their caveats: During tofacitinib treatment, many expanded lesional clones remained in scalp and blood, and this persistence may partly explain relapse after treatment is stopped. Higher clonality and more expanded CD8+ clones were observed in lesional scalp than in normal scalp, particularly in alopecia totalis/universalis, a finding suggestive of antigenic drive. Because the treated cohort was small and had only one nonresponder, larger studies are needed to examine links between baseline CD8+ expansion and response. Scalp clonality and the number of expanded CD8+ clones among the top 100 scalp clones were significantly decreased by tofacitinib. TCR sequences shared between patients were less clear than in mice, possibly partly because of HLA diversity in the patient population. Unlike mouse skin, where gammadelta T cells dominate, normal human skin contains resident alphabeta T cells that get sequenced too, which complicates analysis of the scalp TCR repertoire.

Remarks on this clone: Its cognate antigen has yet to be identified. The sample holds no much larger clone one base away, and base qualities are not on file.

The CDR3 holds 13 amino acids from the cysteine to the phenylalanine. Kept here is only the CDR3 DNA, which spans 39 bases and is read in frame from base 1. The germline V gene specifies MGHRA as CDR1 and YSYEKL as CDR2. V gives up 4 bases and J gives up 1 base, and the segment between their germline ends measures 8 bases. Interpreted using the paper, the treatment or condition label stands for: oral pan-JAK inhibitor, 5-10 mg twice daily. From alopecia areata patients, peripheral blood was collected along with lesional scalp punch biopsies. After PBMCs were isolated by density centrifugation and stained for CD3, CD4 and CD8, a FACSAria was used to sort CD4+ and CD8+ T cells.

The chain is made from TRBV4-1 and TRBJ2-7; the D gene cannot be named for sure. The specimen was CD4+ T cells sorted from blood, collected between weeks 51 and 54, from a patient treated with tofacitinib. The sequence was collected from a human donor with alopecia areata. The DNA sequence reads TGCGCCAGCAGCCTTACGAATTCCTACGAGCAGTACTTC. Translated, it reads CASSLTNSYEQYF.